The 17 T cell receptor beta chains below were found in one sample sequenced in a study of CD8+ T cells in alopecia areata. The treatment here: oral pan-JAK inhibitor, 5-10 mg twice daily. Reverse transcribed after extraction, RNA yielded cDNA as the sequencing template. The repertoire was sequenced with immunoSEQ multiplex PCR; TCRdb's copy has only in-frame clones and lacks some. The table has some 190,000 clones, approximately 51% seen once. This specimen was CD8+ T cells sorted from blood, taken at week 52, from a patient treated with tofacitinib. These TCRs come from a human donor with alopecia areata.

This clone is categorized as medium-sized. The chain combines TRBV6-4 with TRBJ2-3; weak D call: TRBD2 (6 bases). V lost 4 bases and J lost 0, with 8 bases in between. The CDR3 runs 14 residues. Germline V gene lookup returns CDR1 MRHNA and CDR2 SNTAGT. The CDR3 is CASSVAASTDTQYF. Here the CDR3 DNA reads TGTGCCAGCAGTGTAGCGGCTAGCACAGATACGCAGTATTTT.

This rearrangement joins TRBV9 to TRBJ2-1, with a possible D match to TRBD2 (5 bases). V was trimmed by 3 bases and J by 3 bases, leaving 7 bases between them. Germline V gene lookup returns CDR1 SGDLS and CDR2 YYNGEE. The CDR3 is 13 amino acids. The CDR3 loop is CASSARGYNEQFF. In DNA form, the CDR3 reads TGTGCCAGCAGCGCACGGGGCTACAATGAGCAGTTCTTC.

This clone came up a few times. The V gene is TRBV5-4, the J gene TRBJ2-2; D is unclear. The germline V and J ends were trimmed by 5 bases and 1 base, with 0 bases remaining between them. The CDR3 has 11 amino acids. Germline CDR1 is SGHNT and CDR2 is YYREEE (reference sequence). The CDR3, as DNA: TGTGCCAGCAGGAACACCGGGGAGCTGTTTTTT. It yields the protein CASRNTGELFF.

This clone has only a few counts. J is TRBJ2-1 and V is TRBV29-1; tentative D call: TRBD2 (6 bases). CDR3 length: 11 residues. Germline lookup yields CDR1 SQVTM and CDR2 ANQGSEA. The V end lost 3 bases, the J end lost 16 bases, and 16 bases lay between the germline ends. CDR3 sequence reads: CSVEVGTPAFF. The CDR3 nucleotides read TGCAGCGTTGAGGTCGGGACTCCGGCCTTCTTC.

The sample holds a few counts of this clone. The CDR3 is CAWSVIGGGPGELFF. The CDR3 region has the DNA TGTGCCTGGAGTGTAATTGGGGGCGGCCCCGGGGAGCTGTTTTTT. This chain uses TRBV30 with TRBJ2-2; TRBD1 is a possible D gene (6 bases). This CDR3 is 15 amino acids long. V lost 0 bases and J lost 6, with 14 bases in between. CDR1 and CDR2 (germline): GTSNPN, SVGIG (reference sequence).

In its sample, this clone was seen a few times. V and J are TRBV13 and TRBJ1-1; 10 bases are a match to TRBD1. Germline loops: CDR1 PRHDT, CDR2 FYEKMQ (reference sequence). Losses at the gene ends were 4 bases for V and 7 bases for J; bases not matched to a gene: 6. CDR3 length equals 14 residues. CDR3 in DNA: TGTGCCAGCAGCTCCCGGGACAGGGGTCTTGAAGCTTTCTTT. It encodes CASSSRDRGLEAFF.

V and J are TRBV6-5 and TRBJ2-2, with D possibly TRBD2 on 6 matching bases. The germline V gene encodes CDR1 MNHEY and CDR2 SVGAGI. The CDR3 sequence is 14 residues long. The V end lost 4 bases, the J end lost 1 base, and 7 bases lay between the germline ends. CDR3 loop: CASSWGENTGELFF. The CDR3 coding sequence is TGTGCCAGCAGTTGGGGGGAGAACACCGGGGAGCTGTTTTTT.

V gene TRBV6-1 combines with J gene TRBJ2-3; D uncertain. With 8 bases removed from V and 2 bases from J, the gap between germline ends came to 8 bases. This CDR3 contains 12 residues. Looked up from germline, CDR1 is MNHNS and CDR2 is SASEGT. The CDR3 loop reads CASAGATDTQYF. CDR3 coding DNA: TGTGCCAGCGCAGGAGCCACAGATACGCAGTATTTT.

This clone came up once. This sequence joins TRBV27 and TRBJ1-4; TRBD1 matches 7 bases. Germline assignment: CDR1 MNHEY and CDR2 SMNVEV (reference sequence). V trimming: 8 bases; J trimming: 4 bases; junction bases outside the gene matches: 7. CDR3 length: 14 residues. CDR3 protein: CASGERDSNEKLFF. The CDR3 DNA is TGTGCCAGCGGAGAACGGGACAGTAATGAAAAACTGTTTTTT.

The chain is built from TRBV6-5 and TRBJ2-1; 11 bases are shared with TRBD2. The CDR3 contains 16 residues. Germline loops: CDR1 MNHEY, CDR2 SVGAGI. After removal of 4 bases from V and 5 bases from J, the junction contained 7 bases not matched to a gene. The CDR3 region has the DNA TGTGCCAGCAGTTTCCAACTAGCGGGGGCCGACAATGAGCAGTTCTTC. Translated: CASSFQLAGADNEQFF.

In this sample, this clone turned up a few times. This chain links TRBV4-3 with TRBJ2-7, with unresolved D. V was trimmed by 0 bases and J by 0 bases, leaving 9 bases between them. The CDR3 sequence is 15 residues long. Germline V lookup: CDR1 LGHNA, CDR2 YSLEER. CDR3: CASSQDLDLSYEQYF. DNA of the CDR3: TGCGCCAGCAGCCAAGACTTGGACCTCTCCTACGAGCAGTACTTC.

DNA of the CDR3: TGTGCCAGCAGCGTAGGGGTAGCGGAGGTGACCACCGGGGAGCTGTTTTTT. Encoded protein: CASSVGVAEVTTGELFF. V is TRBV9 and J is TRBJ2-2, with a weak D call TRBD2 (6 bases). Between the trimmed V and J ends, which lost 0 bases and 4 bases, there was a span of 16 bases. CDR3 length: 17 amino acids. Looked up from germline, CDR1 is SGDLS and CDR2 is YYNGEE.

The chain has TRBV29-1 and TRBJ1-1; 10 bases are shared with TRBD1. After removal of 7 bases from V and 3 bases from J, the junction contained 5 bases not matched to a gene. The CDR3 covers 13 residues. The germline CDR1 and CDR2 sequences are SQVTM and ANQGSEA. Here the CDR3 reads CSGGQGTYTEAFF. The CDR3 coding sequence is TGCAGCGGGGGACAGGGGACATACACTGAAGCTTTCTTT. The variable domain in full, with the rest retrieved from reference TRBV29-1 and TRBJ1-1, is SAVISQKPSRDICQRGTSLTIQCQVDSQVTMMFWYRQQPGQSLTLIATANQGSEATYESGFVIDKFPISRPNLTFSTLTVSNMSPEDSSIYLCSGGQGTYTEAFFGQGTRLTVV.

V gene TRBV2 combines with J gene TRBJ2-1; D perhaps matches TRBD1 (6 bases). The germline CDR1 and CDR2 sequences are SNHLY and FYNNEI. The V and J ends lost 6 bases and 0 bases respectively, with 15 bases between them. This CDR3 is built from 16 residues. CDR3 coding DNA: TGTGCCAGCAGACACATGGACAGAAGCTCCTACAATGAGCAGTTCTTC. Amino acid sequence: CASRHMDRSSYNEQFF.

This clone turned up a few times. The V gene is TRBV25-1, the J gene TRBJ2-7; perhaps TRBD2 as D (7 bases). The CDR3 has 16 amino acids. Germline CDR1 MGHDK, CDR2 SYGVNS. V lost 4 bases to trimming and J lost 4 bases, with 20 bases between them. CDR3 sequence reads: CASSAGGWREEYEQYF. DNA of the CDR3: TGTGCCAGCAGTGCGGGGGGCTGGAGGGAGGAATACGAGCAGTACTTC.

The chain uses TRBV27 and TRBJ2-1, with a tentative D call TRBD1 (6 bases). Germline V gene data show CDR1 as MNHEY and CDR2 as SMNVEV (reference sequence). Trimming shortened V by 5 bases and J by 4 bases, and 12 bases separated the two germline ends. The CDR3 consists of 14 residues. CDR3 protein: CASSPRTAYNEQFF. CDR3 coding DNA: TGTGCCAGCAGTCCACGGACAGCTTACAATGAGCAGTTCTTC.

V usage is TRBV9 and J usage is TRBJ2-5, with 10 positions matching TRBD1. Germline V lookup: CDR1 SGDLS, CDR2 YYNGEE. The CDR3 extends over 15 amino acids. V lost 4 bases to trimming and J lost 4 bases; unmatched junction nucleotides: 7. This chain's CDR3 is CASSPDRGLRETQYF. In DNA, the CDR3 is TGTGCCAGCAGCCCTGACAGGGGGCTGCGAGAGACCCAGTACTTC. The whole variable domain, filled in from reference TRBV9 and TRBJ2-5, reads DSGVTQTPKHLITATGQRVTLRCSPRSGDLSVYWYQQSLDQGLQFLIQYYNGEERAKGNILERFSAQQFPDLHSELNLSSLELGDSALYFCASSPDRGLRETQYFGPGTRLLVL.